These 18 T cell receptor beta chains originate from one sample sequenced in a study of T cells in Graves' hyperthyroidism and ophthalmopathy. Amplified TCR beta CDR3 regions derived from RNA transcripts. The HTBI primer set drove a first-round RT-PCR of the TCR CDR3. MiXCR, run by TCRdb on the multiplex PCR reads, gives a single entry per CDR3 protein. Here the sample spans 350,000 or so distinct CDR3 sequences, around 18% being singletons. Sequencing was performed on blood. The source is a middle-aged woman with Graves' ophthalmopathy.

On this clonotype: A clone one base away is much larger, so this may be a read error. The rearrangement links TRBV14 to TRBJ2-7, with D possibly being TRBD1 (6 bases). The CDR3 covers 12 residues. Germline V gene lookup returns CDR1 SGHDN and CDR2 FVKESK. Trimming left V 2 bases short and J 9 bases short, with 11 bases between. CDR3 protein: CASSQIQGRQYF. DNA of the CDR3: TGTGCCAGCAGCCAAATACAGGGCCGGCAGTACTTC.

In its sample, this clonotype was seen a few times. V is TRBV30 and J is TRBJ2-2, with 9 bases matching TRBD2. Trimming took 4 bases from V and 4 from J; bases not matched to a gene: 7. The CDR3 consists of 15 residues. Looked up from germline, CDR1 is GTSNPN and CDR2 is SVGIG (reference sequence). The CDR3 protein is CAWKFGGRVTGELFF. In DNA form, the CDR3 reads TGTGCCTGGAAATTCGGCGGGAGGGTCACCGGGGAGCTGTTTTTT.

The V and J genes are TRBV25-1 and TRBJ1-1, with TRBD1 matching over 10 bases. Germline V gene lookup returns CDR1 MGHDK and CDR2 SYGVNS. The CDR3 has 15 residues. With 4 bases clipped from V and 0 bases from J, the junction kept 2 bases outside the gene matches. CDR3 in amino acids: CASSGDRGLNTEAFF. The CDR3 DNA is TGTGCCAGCAGTGGGGACAGGGGCTTGAACACTGAAGCTTTCTTT.

This clonotype was seen many times. The V call is TRBV12-3 or TRBV12-4, the J call TRBJ1-1, with D uncertain. V dropped 3 bases and J dropped 1 base, with 6 bases sitting between them. The length of the CDR3 is 13 residues. The DNA for the CDR3 is TGTGCCAGCAGTTTTACAGAGAACACTGAAGCTTTCTTT. Translating it yields CASSFTENTEAFF.

A note on this clonotype: This could be a read error, since a much larger clone is one nucleotide away. This chain links TRBV11-2 with TRBJ2-7; D ambiguous. Per germline, CDR1 SGHAT and CDR2 FQNNGV. This CDR3 has 15 amino acids. The CDR3, as DNA: TGTGTCAGCAGCTTAGATCGTGGTCACCTCTACGAGCAGTACTTC. This gives the protein CVSSLDRGHLYEQYF.

The sample holds many counts of this clonotype. The chain uses TRBV30 and TRBJ2-5; 10 bases are shared with TRBD1. J gave up 5 bases and V 4 bases, and 10 bases lay outside the gene matches. Germline V gene sequence: CDR1 GTSNPN, CDR2 SVGIG (reference sequence). This CDR3 spans 15 amino acids. The CDR3 here is CAWIGGQGIVETQYF. As DNA, the CDR3 is TGTGCCTGGATAGGGGGACAGGGGATCGTGGAGACCCAGTACTTC.

This clonotype showed up many times. V and J are TRBV6-2 or TRBV6-3 and TRBJ2-6; D ambiguous. V dropped 2 bases and J dropped 4 bases, with 6 bases sitting between them. The CDR3 spans 14 residues. CDR1 and CDR2 (germline): MNHEY, SVGEGT. The CDR3 is CASSYPKGANVLTF. CDR3 bases: TGTGCCAGCAGTTACCCCAAGGGGGCCAACGTCCTGACTTTC.

This rearrangement joins TRBV6-5 to TRBJ2-7; 10 bases align to TRBD2. Trimming removed 4 bases from V and 6 bases from J; junction bases left unmatched: 15. This CDR3 has 17 amino acids. CDR1 is MNHEY and CDR2 is SVGAGI in the germline V gene. Here the CDR3 reads CASSLIKREGSGREQYF. CDR3 nucleotide sequence: TGTGCCAGCAGTTTGATAAAGCGGGAGGGTTCGGGACGCGAGCAGTACTTC.

The rearrangement links TRBV3-1 to TRBJ2-2, with D maybe TRBD2 (6 bases). V was cut by 10 bases and J by 0 bases, with 12 bases left in between. CDR3 length: 14 amino acids. In germline, CDR1 is LGHDT, CDR2 YNNKEL (reference sequence). In DNA, the CDR3 is TGTGCCACGGGGGACGGGTCGAACACCGGGGAGCTGTTTTTT. Encoded protein: CATGDGSNTGELFF.

This clonotype came up many times. The chain carries TRBV6-2 or TRBV6-3 and TRBJ2-7; a possible D gene is TRBD2 (6 bases). Germline assignment: CDR1 MNHEY and CDR2 SVGEGT. The CDR3 loop spans 17 amino acids. V was shortened by 2 bases and J by 0 bases, with 17 bases between the two germline ends. CDR3 DNA: TGTGCCAGCAGTTACCGTCTCGGTATCGGGAGCTCCTACGAGCAGTACTTC. This gives the protein CASSYRLGIGSSYEQYF.

At least ten counts were recorded for this clonotype. V is TRBV2 and J is TRBJ1-5; D is ambiguous. CDR1 and CDR2 (germline): SNHLY, FYNNEI. Trimming shortened V by 6 bases and J by 4 bases, and 16 bases separated the two germline ends. The CDR3 length is 15 residues. The DNA of the CDR3 is TGTGCCAGCAGGGCTACCGGAGGGCCGAATCAGCCCCAGCATTTT. Protein: CASRATGGPNQPQHF.

The table lists this clonotype with many counts. An end of the junction does not agree with germline; a read error may underlie this. The chain employs TRBV12-5 and TRBJ2-7; perhaps TRBD2 as D (5 bases). Germline assignment: CDR1 LGHNT and CDR2 FRNRAP. The CDR3 contains 11 residues. The CDR3 nucleotides read TGTGCTAGTGGTTTGGTAACTGGACTCAGATTC. Residues: CASGLVTGLRF.

This clonotype was observed at least ten times. CDR3 protein: CATSGLNTEAFF. Here the CDR3 DNA reads TGTGCCACCAGTGGCCTGAACACTGAAGCTTTCTTT. V gene TRBV24-1 combines with J gene TRBJ1-1; no reliable D call. CDR1 KGHDR and CDR2 SFDVKD come from the germline V gene. Deletions cut 5 bases from V and 0 bases from J, with 3 bases between. The length of the CDR3 is 12 residues.

This clonotype was seen at least ten times. The chain is built from TRBV27 and TRBJ1-2; tentatively, D is TRBD1 (6 bases). There are 13 residues in the CDR3. Germline V lookup: CDR1 MNHEY, CDR2 SMNVEV (reference sequence). Trimming took 1 base from V and 8 from J, leaving 11 bases between them. The chain's CDR3 is CASSLYREGGYTF. As DNA, the CDR3 is TGTGCCAGCAGTTTATACAGGGAGGGAGGCTACACCTTC.

This clonotype came up once. The chain links TRBV7-2 to TRBJ1-1; TRBD1 might be the D (6 bases). The germline V gene has CDR1 SGHTA and CDR2 FQGNSA. With 5 bases removed from V and 6 bases from J, the gap between germline ends came to 19 bases. This CDR3 has 15 residues. The CDR3 bases are TGTGCCAGCAGCCCCGGGACACTACGTCGAGCTGAAGCTTTCTTT. Its translation: CASSPGTLRRAEAFF.

This clonotype was recorded many times. This chain uses TRBV29-1 with TRBJ2-5; D assignment may be TRBD1 or TRBD2 (6 bases each). The CDR3 extends over 12 amino acids. Trimming removed 4 bases at V and 5 bases at J, with 11 bases between. Germline CDR1 SQVTM, CDR2 ANQGSEA. Here the CDR3 DNA reads TGCAGCGTTGGGGGGGCGGGGGAGACCCAGTACTTC. Encoded protein: CSVGGAGETQYF. Filled out from reference TRBV29-1 and TRBJ2-5, the complete variable domain reads SAVISQKPSRDICQRGTSLTIQCQVDSQVTMMFWYRQQPGQSLTLIATANQGSEATYESGFVIDKFPISRPNLTFSTLTVSNMSPEDSSIYLCSVGGAGETQYFGPGTRLLVL.

At least ten counts were recorded for this clonotype. The V gene is TRBV11-3, the J gene TRBJ2-5; D is perhaps TRBD1 (5 bases). The CDR3 has 15 residues. Trimming stripped 4 bases from V and 6 bases from J, with 18 bases between. CDR1 is SGHNT and CDR2 is YENEEA in the germline V gene. CDR3 bases: TGTGCCAGCAGCTCCGGACACCAAAGCCGGAAGACCCAGTACTTC. This translates into CASSSGHQSRKTQYF.

The table lists this clonotype with many counts. The J gene is TRBJ2-2, the V gene TRBV15, with D maybe TRBD2 (5 bases). Trimming took off 0 bases at V and 6 bases at J, with 8 bases between the two ends. Germline V CDR1 and CDR2: LNHNV, YYDKDF (reference sequence). The CDR3 consists of 14 residues. CDR3 loop: CATSRDRESGELFF. The CDR3 DNA follows: TGTGCCACCAGCAGAGATAGGGAGTCCGGGGAGCTGTTTTTT.